This T cell receptor beta chain is from a study of somatic mutations in cytotoxic T cells in rheumatoid arthritis. Data came from immunoSEQ multiplex PCR; TCRdb stores just in-frame clones and leaves some out. Seen here are around 20,000 clones, around four fifths observed once, and the top ten hold approximately 11%. Specimen: CD8+ T cells sorted from blood. The clonotype originates from a man in his late teens or twenties with rheumatoid arthritis.

DNA of the CDR3: TGTGCCTGGAGTGTAATAGCGGTGCAAGAGACCCAGTACTTC. Protein: CAWSVIAVQETQYF. The V and J genes are TRBV30 and TRBJ2-5; tentatively, D is TRBD2 (6 bases). Trimming stripped 0 bases from V and 2 bases from J, with 10 bases between. Germline CDR1 is GTSNPN and CDR2 is SVGIG (reference sequence). The CDR3 spans 14 residues.